The entry below gives a single T cell receptor (beta chain) sequence along with its context. CDR1 is MDHEN, CDR2 SYDVKM, per germline. The CDR3 is made up of 13 amino acids. The junction had 5 bases not matched to a gene; V was cut back by 7 bases and J by 4 bases. Per the authors' pipeline: From reference gene primer amplification, estimates of nucleated cell counts were derived. Sequenced by immunoSEQ multiplex PCR; TCRdb stores in-frame clones only, minus some. V, J and clone size are taken as reported in that table, and D and trimming were inferred from the DNA itself. The repertoire consists of some 22,000 clones, with under 90% occurring once and the leading ten covering roughly 18%. The data derive from a study of blood T cell repertoires in COVID-19. At the level of the study: Acute and convalescent COVID-19 samples came from the United States, Italy and Spain. T cells, B-cell-depleted T cells, or PBMCs supplied cDNA or gDNA.

The TCR comes from an elderly woman with acute or convalescent COVID-19. The chain combines TRBV28 with TRBJ1-2, with 8 bases matching TRBD1. The sequencing sample was made of peripheral blood. The CDR3 reads CASKGTGFYGYTF. DNA for the CDR3: TGTGCCAGCAAAGGGACAGGATTCTATGGCTACACCTTC.